These 5 T cell receptor beta chains were all obtained from the same sample, sequenced in a study of cytomegalovirus exposure and HLA in healthy donors. Measured with immunoSEQ multiplex PCR; TCRdb has only the in-frame clones, and not every one. This sample has about 110,000 clones, with more than 70% found just once. The sample taken for sequencing was PBMCs. The receptors were gathered from a woman aged 18-29 years in good health and CMV-seronegative.

This chain connects TRBV5-1 to TRBJ1-4, with D unclear. This CDR3 contains 15 residues. V lost 0 bases and J 7 bases, leaving 13 bases between the germline ends. Germline lookup yields CDR1 SGHRS and CDR2 YFSETQ. This chain's CDR3 is CASSLGAVSSEKLFF. The DNA for the CDR3 is TGCGCCAGCAGCTTGGGCGCGGTTAGTAGTGAAAAACTGTTTTTT.

The J gene is TRBJ2-2, the V gene TRBV6-5, with a possible D match to TRBD2 (6 bases). Germline CDR1 reads MNHEY; CDR2 reads SVGAGI. This CDR3 contains 15 residues. V lost 4 bases and J lost 9, with 18 bases in between. The CDR3 coding sequence is TGTGCCAGCAGTTCCCTGGGACTTACACCCTGGGAGCTGTTTTTT. Protein sequence: CASSSLGLTPWELFF.

J is TRBJ2-7 and V is TRBV21-1; the table assigns TRBD2, which was not confirmed against the DNA. TRBV21-1 is recorded as a pseudogene. The CDR3 runs to 16 residues. CDR3 loop: CASSHLRAGGPSEQYF. The CDR3 bases are TGTGCCAGCAGCCACCTCCGAGCGGGGGGGCCGAGTGAGCAGTACTTC.

The chain links TRBV29-1 to TRBJ1-1; D call uncertain. There are 13 residues in the CDR3. The V and J ends lost 0 bases and 0 bases respectively, with 5 bases between them. Looked up from germline, CDR1 is SQVTM and CDR2 is ANQGSEA. CDR3 sequence reads: CSVEEGLNTEAFF. For the CDR3, the DNA is TGCAGCGTTGAAGAGGGCCTGAACACTGAAGCTTTCTTT.

This sequence joins TRBV5-5 and TRBJ2-1; perhaps TRBD2 as D (6 bases). The germline V and J ends were trimmed by 0 bases and 9 bases, with 13 bases remaining between them. Germline values: CDR1 SGHKS, CDR2 YYEKEE (reference sequence). The CDR3 loop spans 14 amino acids. CDR3 amino acids: CASSLVAGTVEQFF. CDR3 in DNA: TGTGCCAGCAGCTTGGTTGCGGGGACTGTTGAGCAGTTCTTC.